The rows below give T cell receptor beta chains drawn from one sample of a study of cytotoxic CD8 clonotypes in ibrutinib-treated CLL. Sequencing used immunoSEQ multiplex PCR; TCRdb keeps in-frame clones, though not all of them. The profile shows fewer than 150,000 clones, approximately 80% of them singletons. The sequencing used PBMCs, collected after 24 months of ibrutinib treatment. The receptors derive from a human donor with chronic lymphocytic leukemia. The CDR3 runs from the conserved cysteine through the conserved F or W. Each record gives: D gene, J gene, clone size, V gene, CDR3 protein, CDR3 DNA. A D gene is named only where the DNA matches it firmly. Some rows mark clone size as missing; the rest say once, few, many or name a class of expanded clone.

NA	TRBJ2-1	NA	TRBV5-1	CASSLAETGLQLGTAYNEQFF	TGCGCCAGCAGCTTGGCCGAGACGGGGCTTCAACTCGGGACGGCCTACAATGAGCAGTTCTTC
TRBD1	TRBJ1-1	NA	TRBV5-5	CASRQGADTEAFF	TGTGCCAGCAGACAGGGGGCGGACACTGAAGCTTTCTTT
TRBD1	TRBJ2-2	NA	TRBV28	CASSSPTGSNTGELFF	TGTGCCAGCAGTTCCCCGACAGGGTCGAACACCGGGGAGCTGTTTTTT
NA	TRBJ1-5	NA	TRBV21-1	CASSKKLGWRGGNQPQHF	TGTGCCAGCAGCAAAAAATTGGGCTGGCGAGGGGGCAATCAGCCCCAGCATTTT
NA	TRBJ2-6	NA	TRBV2	CASRDDSSGANVLTF	TGTGCCAGCAGAGATGACAGCTCTGGGGCCAACGTCCTGACTTTC
NA	TRBJ1-6	NA	TRBV7-2	CASSLVQGLGSPLHF	TGTGCCAGCAGCTTAGTGCAGGGTCTGGGATCACCCCTCCACTTT
NA	TRBJ1-5	NA	TRBV19	CASSPRSGGQPQHF	TGTGCCAGTAGTCCCCGGTCCGGCGGTCAGCCCCAGCATTTT
NA	TRBJ1-1	NA	TRBV6-5	CASSYSNRNTEAFF	TGTGCCAGCAGTTACTCGAACAGAAACACTGAAGCTTTCTTT
TRBD1	TRBJ2-1	once	TRBV14	CASSFDRGGEQFF	TGTGCCAGCAGCTTCGACAGGGGCGGTGAGCAGTTCTTC
NA	TRBJ1-2	NA	TRBV7-2	CASSSPSRVSYGYTF	TGTGCCAGCAGCTCGCCATCCCGAGTTAGCTATGGCTACACCTTC
NA	TRBJ2-3	NA	TRBV30	CAWARGLGPVDTQYF	TGTGCCTGGGCCCGGGGATTGGGCCCCGTGGATACGCAGTATTTT
TRBD1	TRBJ1-1	few	TRBV27	CASSLRGQGTNTEAFF	TGTGCCAGCAGTTTACGGGGACAGGGGACCAACACTGAAGCTTTCTTT
TRBD1	TRBJ2-3	NA	TRBV9	CASSVAEGTGFTDTQYF	TGTGCCAGCAGCGTAGCGGAGGGGACAGGGTTCACAGATACGCAGTATTTT
NA	TRBJ1-1	few	TRBV6-4	CASSVDFMNTEAFF	TGTGCCAGCAGTGTGGACTTCATGAACACTGAAGCTTTCTTT
NA	TRBJ2-3	NA	TRBV7-9	CASSFDSTDTQYF	TGTGCCAGCAGCTTTGATAGCACAGATACGCAGTATTTT
NA	TRBJ1-3	NA	TRBV5-4	CASSLSPRSGNTIYF	TGTGCCAGCAGCTTGTCCCCACGTTCTGGAAACACCATATATTTT
NA	TRBJ1-5	NA	TRBV19	CASSIRQKPKGNQPQHF	TGTGCCAGTAGTATTCGACAGAAGCCTAAGGGCAATCAGCCCCAGCATTTT
NA	TRBJ1-5	few	TRBV6-6	CASSSPWRDQPQHF	TGTGCCAGCAGTTCGCCCTGGAGGGATCAGCCCCAGCATTTT
NA	TRBJ1-1	NA	TRBV20-1	CSVANTEAFF	TGCAGTGTTGCAAACACTGAAGCTTTCTTT
NA	TRBJ1-2	NA	TRBV7-8	CASSGADTSYTF	TGTGCCAGCAGCGGCGCGGACACCAGCTACACCTTC
TRBD1	TRBJ2-1	NA	TRBV5-1	CASSAGDRAYNEQFF	TGCGCCAGCAGCGCGGGGGACAGGGCCTACAATGAGCAGTTCTTC
TRBD1	TRBJ2-1	NA	TRBV4-1	CASSQGQGYNEQFF	TGCGCCAGCAGCCAGGGACAGGGGTACAATGAGCAGTTCTTC
TRBD1	TRBJ2-1	NA	TRBV18	CASSPDPDRAIFNEQFF	TGTGCCAGCTCACCCGACCCGGACAGGGCGATCTTCAATGAGCAGTTCTTC
NA	TRBJ1-5	NA	TRBV5-1	CASSLDGARGNQPQHF	TGCGCCAGCAGCTTGGACGGGGCCAGGGGCAATCAGCCCCAGCATTTT
NA	TRBJ1-2	NA	TRBV4-1	CASSQGRLRGDYGYTF	TGCGCCAGCAGCCAAGGTCGTTTACGGGGTGACTATGGCTACACCTTC
TRBD1	TRBJ2-5	NA	TRBV30	CAYDRGLETQYF	TGTGCCTACGACAGGGGGCTCGAGACCCAGTACTTC
NA	TRBJ2-3	few	TRBV6-1	CASMRQGWTDTQYF	TGTGCCAGCATGAGGCAGGGATGGACAGATACGCAGTATTTT
NA	TRBJ2-3	once	TRBV11-1	CASSVGLQRRTDTQYF	TGTGCCAGCAGCGTCGGATTACAGAGACGCACAGATACGCAGTATTTT
TRBD1	TRBJ1-2	few	TRBV18	CASSPVRGPGYTF	TGTGCCAGCTCACCAGTCAGGGGGCCCGGCTACACCTTC
NA	TRBJ1-6	NA	TRBV4-3	CASSQDGGAHNSPLHF	TGCGCCAGCAGCCAAGATGGAGGGGCACATAATTCACCCCTCCACTTT
NA	TRBJ1-2	NA	TRBV9	CASSVGFQADYGYTF	TGTGCCAGCAGCGTAGGGTTTCAAGCAGACTATGGCTACACCTTC
TRBD1	TRBJ1-2	NA	TRBV5-4	CASSRTGEEDGYTF	TGTGCCAGCAGCCGGACAGGGGAGGAGGATGGCTACACCTTC
TRBD1	TRBJ2-7	NA	TRBV5-1	CASSQGQTQPYEQYF	TGCGCCAGCAGCCAGGGACAGACCCAACCATACGAGCAGTACTTC
TRBD1	TRBJ1-5	NA	TRBV15	CATSDIGPGGMSNQPQHF	TGTGCCACCAGTGACATTGGGCCAGGGGGCATGAGCAATCAGCCCCAGCATTTT
NA	TRBJ2-1	NA	TRBV6-1	CASTREGGGFGEQFF	TGTGCCAGCACCAGGGAGGGGGGGGGCTTTGGTGAGCAGTTCTTC